A single sample gave rise to the 3 T cell receptor beta chains below, sequenced in a study of glioma-infiltrating T cells. TCR alpha and beta CDR3 regions were amplified from RNA using iRepertoire nested multiplex PCR. TCRdb reanalysed the multiplex PCR reads using MiXCR and keeps one entry per CDR3 protein. Counted here are 300,000 to 400,000 distinct CDR3 sequences, roughly 41% occurring once; the ten biggest clones make up 9.5% to 15%. Sequenced material: glioma tissue, nonneoplastic brain tissue, or PBMCs (not recorded which). The source of these receptors is a human donor with low-grade glioma or glioblastoma, undergoing nonglioma brain surgery, or in good health (not recorded which).

Concerning this clonotype: With a much larger clone just one base away, this may be a read error. The chain links TRBV7-2 to TRBJ1-5; weak D call: TRBD1 (5 bases). Germline lookup yields CDR1 SGHTA and CDR2 FQGNSA. CDR3 length: 12 residues. This CDR3 is CASSLGDQPLHF. The CDR3 DNA reads as TGTGCCAGCAGCTTAGGGGACCAGCCCCTGCATTTT.

The table lists this clonotype with many counts. The chain has TRBV6-1 and TRBJ2-7; D unclear. Trimming removed 5 bases at V and 6 bases at J, with 11 bases between. The CDR3 is made up of 12 amino acids. Germline-derived CDR1 and CDR2 are MNHNS and SASEGT. The CDR3 spells CASSFFGAEQYF. CDR3 nucleotide sequence: TGTGCCAGCAGTTTTTTCGGAGCCGAGCAGTACTTC.

This chain connects TRBV20-1 to TRBJ2-3; D gene uncertain. The CDR3 loop spans 13 amino acids. Germline-derived CDR1 and CDR2 are DFQATT and SNEGSKA (reference sequence). Trimming took off 6 bases at V and 0 bases at J, with 10 bases between the two ends. CDR3 nucleotides: TGCAGTGCGCCTGTGGCAAGCACAGATACGCAGTATTTT. This codes for CSAPVASTDTQYF.